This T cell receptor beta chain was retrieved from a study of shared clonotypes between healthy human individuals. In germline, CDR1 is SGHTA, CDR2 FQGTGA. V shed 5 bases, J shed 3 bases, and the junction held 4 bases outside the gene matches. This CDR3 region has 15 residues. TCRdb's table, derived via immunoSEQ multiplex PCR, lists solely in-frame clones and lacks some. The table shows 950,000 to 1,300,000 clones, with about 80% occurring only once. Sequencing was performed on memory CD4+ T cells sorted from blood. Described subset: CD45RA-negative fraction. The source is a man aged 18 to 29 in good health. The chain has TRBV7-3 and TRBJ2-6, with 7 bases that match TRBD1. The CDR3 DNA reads TGTGCCAGCAGCCTCGACAGGGTTGGGGCCAACGTCCTGACTTTC. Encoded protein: CASSLDRVGANVLTF.